This is a list of T cell receptor beta chains from one sample in a study of technical replicates of blood from a few donors. The protocol was immunoSEQ multiplex PCR, while the TCRdb copy is restricted to in-frame clones and leaves out a portion. Here the sample spans around 90,000 clones, around 94% being singletons. What was sequenced was T cells isolated from PBMCs. All receptors derive from a human donor in good health. Both conserved end residues are part of each CDR3. The order of the fields is D gene, clone size, CDR3 length, V gene, J gene, CDR3 DNA, CDR3 protein. D genes are given only for firm matches. Expanded clones get a size class; other rows say once, few or many, or leave the size out.

d_gene: TRBD1; abundance: -; len: 15; v_gene: TRBV2; j_gene: TRBJ2-7; CDR3nt: TGTGCCAGCAGTGGGGGGACAGGGGGCTGGTACGAGCAGTACTTC; CDR3aa: CASSGGTGGWYEQYF
d_gene: TRBD2; abundance: -; len: 16; v_gene: TRBV28; j_gene: TRBJ2-7; CDR3nt: TGTGCCACCCTGCATCCGGCCAGCGGGAGCTCCTACGAGCAGTACTTC; CDR3aa: CATLHPASGSSYEQYF
d_gene: -; abundance: -; len: 13; v_gene: TRBV30; j_gene: TRBJ2-2; CDR3nt: TGTGCCTGGGCGGGCGGGGGCAGCGGGGAGCTGTTTTTT; CDR3aa: CAWAGGGSGELFF
d_gene: -; abundance: -; len: 12; v_gene: TRBV7-3; j_gene: TRBJ2-2; CDR3nt: TGTGCCAGCAGCTTAGCGGGGGGGGAGCTGTTTTTT; CDR3aa: CASSLAGGELFF
d_gene: TRBD1; abundance: -; len: 15; v_gene: TRBV7-3; j_gene: TRBJ2-1; CDR3nt: TGTGCCAGCAGCTCTACAGGGGATGCCAACAATGAGCAGTTCTTC; CDR3aa: CASSSTGDANNEQFF
d_gene: TRBD1; abundance: -; len: 16; v_gene: TRBV27; j_gene: TRBJ2-2; CDR3nt: TGTGCCAGCAGTGCTACCGGGACAGATACCACCGGGGAGCTGTTTTTT; CDR3aa: CASSATGTDTTGELFF
d_gene: -; abundance: -; len: 14; v_gene: TRBV7-2; j_gene: TRBJ1-1; CDR3nt: TGTGCCAGCAGCTTAGAACAGGCGAACACTGAAGCTTTCTTT; CDR3aa: CASSLEQANTEAFF
d_gene: TRBD2; abundance: -; len: 15; v_gene: TRBV27; j_gene: TRBJ2-7; CDR3nt: TGTGCCAGCAGTTTGGGGAGCGGGAGATCTTACGAGCAGTACTTC; CDR3aa: CASSLGSGRSYEQYF
d_gene: -; abundance: -; len: 11; v_gene: TRBV5-1; j_gene: TRBJ2-7; CDR3nt: TGCGCCAGCAGCTTCGGGTACGAGCAGTACTTC; CDR3aa: CASSFGYEQYF
d_gene: -; abundance: -; len: 16; v_gene: TRBV2; j_gene: TRBJ1-3; CDR3nt: TGTGCCAGCAGTGTGTACAGGAGTATCTCTGGAAACACCATATATTTT; CDR3aa: CASSVYRSISGNTIYF
d_gene: TRBD1; abundance: once; len: 13; v_gene: TRBV19; j_gene: TRBJ2-3; CDR3nt: TGTGCCAGTAGTGGACAGGGTGCAGATACGCAGTATTTT; CDR3aa: CASSGQGADTQYF
d_gene: TRBD2; abundance: -; len: 15; v_gene: TRBV19; j_gene: TRBJ2-2; CDR3nt: TGTGCCAGTAGTATCATGACTAGCGGCGGCGGGGAGCTGTTTTTT; CDR3aa: CASSIMTSGGGELFF
d_gene: -; abundance: -; len: 13; v_gene: TRBV10-3; j_gene: TRBJ2-5; CDR3nt: TGTGCCACCCGGGGAGGCGCAGGAGAGACCCAGTACTTC; CDR3aa: CATRGGAGETQYF
d_gene: TRBD2; abundance: -; len: 16; v_gene: TRBV4-2; j_gene: TRBJ2-3; CDR3nt: TGTGCCAGCAGCCTGACTAGCGGGAGGTACACAGATACGCAGTATTTT; CDR3aa: CASSLTSGRYTDTQYF
d_gene: TRBD1; abundance: -; len: 14; v_gene: TRBV19; j_gene: TRBJ1-5; CDR3nt: TGTGCCAGTAGACTTACAGGGGGCGCCCAGCCCCAGCATTTT; CDR3aa: CASRLTGGAQPQHF
d_gene: -; abundance: -; len: 14; v_gene: TRBV13; j_gene: TRBJ1-1; CDR3nt: TGTGCCAGCAGCTCGGGACAAATTAACACTGAAGCTTTCTTT; CDR3aa: CASSSGQINTEAFF
d_gene: -; abundance: -; len: 15; v_gene: TRBV7-9; j_gene: TRBJ2-1; CDR3nt: TGTGCCAGCAGCTCCCGGGACTGGGGGGTTGTTGAGCAGTTCTTC; CDR3aa: CASSSRDWGVVEQFF
d_gene: TRBD1; abundance: -; len: 14; v_gene: TRBV6-5; j_gene: TRBJ2-7; CDR3nt: TGTGCCAGCAGTAAGGGACAGATATCCTACGAGCAGTACTTC; CDR3aa: CASSKGQISYEQYF
d_gene: -; abundance: -; len: 14; v_gene: TRBV28; j_gene: TRBJ2-1; CDR3nt: TGTGCCAGCAGTTCACGGGGGTCCTACAATGAGCAGTTCTTC; CDR3aa: CASSSRGSYNEQFF
d_gene: -; abundance: -; len: 15; v_gene: TRBV7-2; j_gene: TRBJ2-2; CDR3nt: TGTGCCAGCAGCTATCGGACAGCCCCCACCGGGGAGCTGTTTTTT; CDR3aa: CASSYRTAPTGELFF
d_gene: -; abundance: -; len: 13; v_gene: TRBV10-1; j_gene: TRBJ1-3; CDR3nt: TGCGCCAGCACTTCAGGCCTCGGAAACACCATATATTTT; CDR3aa: CASTSGLGNTIYF
d_gene: -; abundance: -; len: 18; v_gene: TRBV25-1; j_gene: TRBJ1-5; CDR3nt: TGTGCCAGCAGTGCCGCGACCCAAGGGGCAGGGATAGGTCAGCCCCAGCATTTT; CDR3aa: CASSAATQGAGIGQPQHF
d_gene: TRBD2; abundance: -; len: 15; v_gene: TRBV27; j_gene: TRBJ2-1; CDR3nt: TGTGCCAGCAGTTTACTAGCGGCATTAAACAATGAGCAGTTCTTC; CDR3aa: CASSLLAALNNEQFF
d_gene: -; abundance: -; len: 16; v_gene: TRBV7-8; j_gene: TRBJ1-3; CDR3nt: TGTGCCAGCAGCTTAAACAGGGCTGTTCCTGGAAACACCATATATTTT; CDR3aa: CASSLNRAVPGNTIYF
d_gene: -; abundance: once; len: 15; v_gene: TRBV5-1; j_gene: TRBJ2-2; CDR3nt: TGCGCCAGCAGCTTGGCGGCGGGGAACACCGGGGAGCTGTTTTTT; CDR3aa: CASSLAAGNTGELFF
d_gene: -; abundance: -; len: 14; v_gene: TRBV7-2; j_gene: TRBJ1-1; CDR3nt: TGTGCCAGCCCTCAAAGCCGTATGAACACTGAAGCTTTCTTT; CDR3aa: CASPQSRMNTEAFF
d_gene: -; abundance: -; len: 11; v_gene: TRBV30; j_gene: TRBJ2-3; CDR3nt: TGTGCCTGGAGTGGGCCAGATACGCAGTATTTT; CDR3aa: CAWSGPDTQYF
d_gene: -; abundance: -; len: 16; v_gene: TRBV25-1; j_gene: TRBJ1-4; CDR3nt: TGTGCCAGCAGTGAATCTGGGAGGGCAACTAATGAAAAACTGTTTTTT; CDR3aa: CASSESGRATNEKLFF
d_gene: -; abundance: once; len: 15; v_gene: TRBV10-1; j_gene: TRBJ2-5; CDR3nt: TGCGCCAGCAGTGGGGACCACGGGGGACAAGAGACCCAGTACTTC; CDR3aa: CASSGDHGGQETQYF
d_gene: TRBD2; abundance: -; len: 14; v_gene: TRBV11-1; j_gene: TRBJ2-7; CDR3nt: TGTGCCAGCAGCCGGACTAGCGGTTTCTACGAGCAGTACTTC; CDR3aa: CASSRTSGFYEQYF
d_gene: -; abundance: -; len: 13; v_gene: TRBV5-1; j_gene: TRBJ2-1; CDR3nt: TGCGCCAGCAAGGAGGGAGTGTACAATGAGCAGTTCTTC; CDR3aa: CASKEGVYNEQFF
d_gene: -; abundance: -; len: 18; v_gene: TRBV4-1; j_gene: TRBJ1-4; CDR3nt: TGCGCCAGCAGCCAAGGACAGAGCCACACTATTTTTAATGAAAAACTGTTTTTT; CDR3aa: CASSQGQSHTIFNEKLFF
d_gene: -; abundance: -; len: 13; v_gene: TRBV10-3; j_gene: TRBJ2-7; CDR3nt: TGTGCCATCAGCCTCAGGGAAAAGGACGAGCAGTACTTC; CDR3aa: CAISLREKDEQYF
d_gene: -; abundance: -; len: 14; v_gene: TRBV7-9; j_gene: TRBJ2-7; CDR3nt: TGTGCCAGCAGCTTAGCGGGAGCTACCTACGAGCAGTACTTC; CDR3aa: CASSLAGATYEQYF
d_gene: -; abundance: -; len: 16; v_gene: TRBV27; j_gene: TRBJ1-2; CDR3nt: TGTGCCAGCAGTTTAATTTCAATGGGGGCGCACTATGGCTACACCTTC; CDR3aa: CASSLISMGAHYGYTF
d_gene: TRBD1; abundance: -; len: 15; v_gene: TRBV5-4; j_gene: TRBJ2-7; CDR3nt: TGTGCCAGCAGCCACATGACAGGGAACTCCTACGAGCAGTACTTC; CDR3aa: CASSHMTGNSYEQYF
d_gene: TRBD1; abundance: -; len: 17; v_gene: TRBV7-8; j_gene: TRBJ2-7; CDR3nt: TGTGCCAGCAGCCTCCGGGACAGGGGAGCAGCGGGGTACGAGCAGTACTTC; CDR3aa: CASSLRDRGAAGYEQYF
d_gene: -; abundance: -; len: 13; v_gene: TRBV7-3; j_gene: TRBJ1-1; CDR3nt: TGTGCCAGCAGCTCGACAGGGAACACTGAAGCTTTCTTT; CDR3aa: CASSSTGNTEAFF
d_gene: -; abundance: once; len: 13; v_gene: TRBV2; j_gene: TRBJ2-7; CDR3nt: TGTGCCAGCAGTGGCGGCGGGGACTACGAGCAGTACTTC; CDR3aa: CASSGGGDYEQYF
d_gene: -; abundance: -; len: 16; v_gene: TRBV10-2; j_gene: TRBJ2-3; CDR3nt: TGCGCCAGCAGTGAGGCGGGGGCCACGAGCACAGATACGCAGTATTTT; CDR3aa: CASSEAGATSTDTQYF
d_gene: -; abundance: -; len: 15; v_gene: TRBV5-4; j_gene: TRBJ2-1; CDR3nt: TGTGCCAGCAGCTTTTACGGAGGATCTTACAATGAGCAGTTCTTC; CDR3aa: CASSFYGGSYNEQFF
d_gene: TRBD2; abundance: -; len: 14; v_gene: TRBV4-1; j_gene: TRBJ2-7; CDR3nt: TGCGCCAGCAGCCATGCGGGAGGCTCCTACGAGCAGTACTTC; CDR3aa: CASSHAGGSYEQYF